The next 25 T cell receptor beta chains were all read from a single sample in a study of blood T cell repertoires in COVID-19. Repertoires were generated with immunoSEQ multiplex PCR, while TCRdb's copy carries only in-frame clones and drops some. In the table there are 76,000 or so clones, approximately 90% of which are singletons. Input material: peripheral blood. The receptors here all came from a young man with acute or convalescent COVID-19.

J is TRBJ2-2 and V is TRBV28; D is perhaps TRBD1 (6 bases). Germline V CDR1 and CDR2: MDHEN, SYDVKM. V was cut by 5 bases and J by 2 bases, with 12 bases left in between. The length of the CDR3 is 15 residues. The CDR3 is CASSLPQGNTGELFF. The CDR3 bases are TGTGCCAGCAGTCTCCCACAGGGAAACACCGGGGAGCTGTTTTTT.

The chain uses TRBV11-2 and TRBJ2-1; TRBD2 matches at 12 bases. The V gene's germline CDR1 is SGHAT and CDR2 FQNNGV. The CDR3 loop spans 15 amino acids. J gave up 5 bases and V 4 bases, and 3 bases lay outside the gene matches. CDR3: CASSYRTSGNNEQFF. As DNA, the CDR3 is TGTGCCAGCAGCTACAGGACTAGCGGGAACAATGAGCAGTTCTTC.

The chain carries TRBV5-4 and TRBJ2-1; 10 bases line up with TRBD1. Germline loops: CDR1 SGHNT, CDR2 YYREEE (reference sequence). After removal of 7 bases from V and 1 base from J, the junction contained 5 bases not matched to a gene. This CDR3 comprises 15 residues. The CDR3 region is CASYKGQGSYNEQFF. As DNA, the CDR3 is TGTGCCAGCTACAAGGGACAGGGGTCCTACAATGAGCAGTTCTTC.

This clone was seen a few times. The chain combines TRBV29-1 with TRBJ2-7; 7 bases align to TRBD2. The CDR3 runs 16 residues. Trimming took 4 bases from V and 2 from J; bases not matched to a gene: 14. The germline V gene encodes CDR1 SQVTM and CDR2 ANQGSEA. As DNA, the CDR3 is TGCAGCGTTGCTGCGACTAGCTCCCGCAGAGCCTACGAGCAGTACTTC. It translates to CSVAATSSRRAYEQYF.

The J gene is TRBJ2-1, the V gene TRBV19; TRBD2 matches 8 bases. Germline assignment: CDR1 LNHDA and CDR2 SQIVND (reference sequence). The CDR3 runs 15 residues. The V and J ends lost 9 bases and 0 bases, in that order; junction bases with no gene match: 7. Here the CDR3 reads CASHSLADSYNEQFF. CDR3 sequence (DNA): TGTGCCAGCCACTCACTAGCGGACTCCTACAATGAGCAGTTCTTC. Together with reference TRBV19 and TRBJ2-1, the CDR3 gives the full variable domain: DGGITQSPKYLFRKEGQNVTLSCEQNLNHDAMYWYRQDPGQGLRLIYYSQIVNDFQKGDIAEGYSVSREKKESFPLTVTSAQKNPTAFYLCASHSLADSYNEQFFGPGTRLTVL.

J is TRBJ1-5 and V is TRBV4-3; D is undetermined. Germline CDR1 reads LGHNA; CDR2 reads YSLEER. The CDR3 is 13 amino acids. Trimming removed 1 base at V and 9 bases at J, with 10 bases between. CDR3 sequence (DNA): TGCGCCAGCAGCCAAGGCTTGGTTAGGCCCCAGCATTTT. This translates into CASSQGLVRPQHF.

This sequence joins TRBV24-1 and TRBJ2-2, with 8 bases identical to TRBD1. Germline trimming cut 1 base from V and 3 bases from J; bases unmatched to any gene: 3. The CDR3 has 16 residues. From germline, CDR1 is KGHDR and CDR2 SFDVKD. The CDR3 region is CATSDFAGGYTGELFF. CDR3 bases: TGTGCCACCAGTGATTTCGCAGGGGGCTACACCGGGGAGCTGTTTTTT.

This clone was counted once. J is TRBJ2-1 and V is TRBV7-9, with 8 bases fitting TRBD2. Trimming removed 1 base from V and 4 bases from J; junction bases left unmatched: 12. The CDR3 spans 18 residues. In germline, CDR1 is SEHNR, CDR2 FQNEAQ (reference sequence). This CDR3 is CASSLGLFRTSGYNEQFF. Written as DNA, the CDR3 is TGTGCCAGCAGCTTAGGCTTGTTTAGAACTAGCGGTTACAATGAGCAGTTCTTC.

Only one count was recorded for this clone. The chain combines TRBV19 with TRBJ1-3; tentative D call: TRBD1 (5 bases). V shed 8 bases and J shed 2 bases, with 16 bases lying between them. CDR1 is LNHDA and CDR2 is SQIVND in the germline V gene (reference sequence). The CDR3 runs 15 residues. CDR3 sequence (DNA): TGTGCCAGTTGCCTGACCGACAGAACTGGAAACACCATATATTTT. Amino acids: CASCLTDRTGNTIYF.

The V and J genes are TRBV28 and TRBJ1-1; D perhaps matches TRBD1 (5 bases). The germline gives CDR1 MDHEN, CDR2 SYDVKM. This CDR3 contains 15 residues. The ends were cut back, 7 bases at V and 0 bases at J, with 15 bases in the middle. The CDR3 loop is CASIYSDMMNTEAFF. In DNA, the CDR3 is TGTGCCAGCATTTACTCGGACATGATGAACACTGAAGCTTTCTTT.

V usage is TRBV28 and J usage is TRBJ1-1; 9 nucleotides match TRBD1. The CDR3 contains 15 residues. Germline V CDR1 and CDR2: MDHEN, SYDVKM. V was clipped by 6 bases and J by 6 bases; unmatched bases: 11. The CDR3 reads CASSPFGTGKPEAFF. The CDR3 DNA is TGTGCCAGCAGCCCATTCGGGACAGGGAAGCCTGAAGCTTTCTTT.

Written as DNA, the CDR3 is TGTGCCAGGTTAAGGGACAGGGGGCCTTATCGCTCTGGGGCCAACGTCCTGACTTTC. Translating gives CARLRDRGPYRSGANVLTF. The J gene is TRBJ2-6, the V gene TRBV11-3; 12 bases map to TRBD1. Trimming at V came to 9 bases and at J to 0 bases, leaving 12 bases not matched to a gene. Germline CDR1 reads SGHNT; CDR2 reads YENEEA. CDR3 length equals 19 residues.

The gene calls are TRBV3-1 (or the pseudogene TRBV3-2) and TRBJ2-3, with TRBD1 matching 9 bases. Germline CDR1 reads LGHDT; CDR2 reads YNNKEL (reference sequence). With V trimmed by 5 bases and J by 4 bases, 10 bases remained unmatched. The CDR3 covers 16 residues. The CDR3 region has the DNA TGTGCCAGCAGCACAACCGGGACAGGGTACTCAGATACGCAGTATTTT. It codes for CASSTTGTGYSDTQYF.

The CDR3 DNA follows: TGTGCCAGCAGACACGAAAGGGGTGCCGGGGAGCTGTTTTTT. Amino acids: CASRHERGAGELFF. This chain uses TRBV6-6 with TRBJ2-2, with D perhaps TRBD1 (5 bases). The CDR3 is 14 residues long. The germline V gene has CDR1 MNHNY and CDR2 SVGAGI (reference sequence). Trimming removed 6 bases at V and 6 bases at J, with 14 bases between.

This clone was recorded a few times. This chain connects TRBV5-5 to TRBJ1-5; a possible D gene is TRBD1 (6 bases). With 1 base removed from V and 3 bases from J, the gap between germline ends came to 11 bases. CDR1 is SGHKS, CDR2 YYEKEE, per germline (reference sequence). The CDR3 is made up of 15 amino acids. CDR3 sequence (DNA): TGTGCCAGCAGCTTGAGGTGGGGGCACAATCAGCCCCAGCATTTT. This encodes CASSLRWGHNQPQHF.

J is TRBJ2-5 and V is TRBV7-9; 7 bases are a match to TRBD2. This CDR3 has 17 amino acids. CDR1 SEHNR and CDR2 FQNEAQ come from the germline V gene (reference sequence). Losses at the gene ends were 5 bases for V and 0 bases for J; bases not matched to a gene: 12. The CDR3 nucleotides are TGTGCCAGCAGCCAACCTACGGGCGGGAGTTACCAAGAGACCCAGTACTTC. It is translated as CASSQPTGGSYQETQYF.

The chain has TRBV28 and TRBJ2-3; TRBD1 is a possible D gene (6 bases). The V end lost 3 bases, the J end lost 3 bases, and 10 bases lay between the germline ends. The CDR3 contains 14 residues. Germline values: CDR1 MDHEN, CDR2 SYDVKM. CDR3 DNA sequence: TGTGCCAGCAGTTTCGGACAGACTACAGATACGCAGTATTTT. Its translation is CASSFGQTTDTQYF.

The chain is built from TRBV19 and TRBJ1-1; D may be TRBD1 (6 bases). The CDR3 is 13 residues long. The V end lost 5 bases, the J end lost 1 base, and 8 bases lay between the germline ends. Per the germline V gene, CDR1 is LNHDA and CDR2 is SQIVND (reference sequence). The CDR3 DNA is TGTGCCAGTAGTCGAGGGGGGAACACTGAAGCTTTCTTT. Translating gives CASSRGGNTEAFF.

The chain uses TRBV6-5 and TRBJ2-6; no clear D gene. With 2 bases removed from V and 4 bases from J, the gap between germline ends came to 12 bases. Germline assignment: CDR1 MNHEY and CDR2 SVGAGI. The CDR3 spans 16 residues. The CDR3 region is CASSYSPTMGANVLTF. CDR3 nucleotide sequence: TGTGCCAGCAGTTACAGTCCCACTATGGGGGCCAACGTCCTGACTTTC.

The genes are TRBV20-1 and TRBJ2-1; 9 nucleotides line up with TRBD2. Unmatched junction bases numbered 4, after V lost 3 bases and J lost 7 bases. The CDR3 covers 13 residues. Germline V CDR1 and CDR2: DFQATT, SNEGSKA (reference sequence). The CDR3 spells CSASQSGRNEQFF. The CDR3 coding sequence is TGCAGTGCTAGTCAGAGCGGGAGGAATGAGCAGTTCTTC.

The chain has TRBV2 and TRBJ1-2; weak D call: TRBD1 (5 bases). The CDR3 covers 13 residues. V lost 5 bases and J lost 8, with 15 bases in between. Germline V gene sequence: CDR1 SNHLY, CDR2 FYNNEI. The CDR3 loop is CASSTGGSGGYTF. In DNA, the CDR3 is TGTGCCAGCAGTACAGGAGGGTCGGGGGGCTACACCTTC.

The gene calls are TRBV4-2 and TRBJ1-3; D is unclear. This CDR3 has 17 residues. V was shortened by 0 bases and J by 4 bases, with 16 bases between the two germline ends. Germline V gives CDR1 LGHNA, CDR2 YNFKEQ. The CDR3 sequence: CASSQEMGGVSGNTIYF. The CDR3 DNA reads TGTGCCAGCAGCCAAGAAATGGGAGGAGTATCGGGAAACACCATATATTTT.

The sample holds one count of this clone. The DNA of the CDR3 is TGTGCCAGCAGTTCGTATAGGGGAGGCTACACCTTC. Its translation: CASSSYRGGYTF. The chain recombines TRBV12-3 or TRBV12-4 with TRBJ1-2, with D possibly TRBD1 on 5 matching bases. The length of the CDR3 is 12 residues. V shed 4 bases and J shed 8 bases, with 11 bases lying between them.

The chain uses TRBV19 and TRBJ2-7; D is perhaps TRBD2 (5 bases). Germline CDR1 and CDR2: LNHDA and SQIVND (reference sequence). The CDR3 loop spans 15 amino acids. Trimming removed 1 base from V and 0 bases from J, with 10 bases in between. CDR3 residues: CASSIAFGDSYEQYF. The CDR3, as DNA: TGTGCCAGTAGTATAGCTTTCGGGGACTCCTACGAGCAGTACTTC.

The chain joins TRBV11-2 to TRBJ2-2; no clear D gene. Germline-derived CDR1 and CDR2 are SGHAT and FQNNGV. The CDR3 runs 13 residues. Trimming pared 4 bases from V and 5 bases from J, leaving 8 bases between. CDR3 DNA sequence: TGTGCCAGCAGCTCCGCCGGTACCGGGGAGCTGTTTTTT. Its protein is CASSSAGTGELFF.